This T cell receptor beta chain comes out of a study of blood T cell repertoires in COVID-19. The length of the CDR3 is 15 residues. Germline V gene sequence: CDR1 SGHTA, CDR2 FQGTGA. J lost 5 bases, V lost 5 bases, and 5 bases had no gene match. As originally analysed: Estimated nucleated cell counts came from reference gene primer amplification. Clones were sequenced by immunoSEQ multiplex PCR, and TCRdb holds only the in-frame ones, with some missing. The V and J calls and clone size come from that table; D and trimming were worked out from the DNA. The data show over 55,000 clones, 91% seen once. The rearrangement joins TRBV7-3 to TRBJ1-4, with 10 positions matching TRBD1. Input material: peripheral blood. This receptor was taken from a human donor in a cohort sampled during active COVID-19. Written as DNA, the CDR3 is TGTGCCAGCAGCCGGGACAGGGGCGGGAATGAAAAACTGTTTTTT. It yields the protein CASSRDRGGNEKLFF. The variable domain in full, completed from reference TRBV7-3 and TRBJ1-4, reads GAGVSQTPSNKVTEKGKYVELRCDPISGHTALYWYRQSLGQGPEFLIYFQGTGAADDSGLPNDRFFAVRPEGSVSTLKIQRTERGDSAVYLCASSRDRGGNEKLFFGSGTQLSVL.